These 9 T cell receptor beta chains came from one sample sequenced in a study of T-cell reconstitution after alpha-beta-depleted transplantation in children (dated by TCRdb to 2015 to 2016). The method behind the library was PCR. Instrument on record: Illumina HiSeq 2500. TCR library preparation used molecular barcoding, with unique molecular identifiers applied to normalize quantification of the TCRbeta repertoire. TCRdb applied fastp at Q25 and MiXCR to the public reads, then kept only in-frame beta chains. A single entry per CDR3 protein holds the most common genes and DNA from its merged rows. Here the sample has some 200,000 distinct CDR3 sequences; about 9.6% occur a single time. The top ten clones comprise about 5.4% of the sample. Sequences were derived from PBMCs from the stem cell graft donor, sampled from the stem cell graft. All receptors come from a human donor who donated a stem cell graft to a child with SCID.

This clonotype occurred many times. The V call is TRBV20-1, the J call TRBJ2-5; perhaps TRBD2 as D (5 bases). V shed 6 bases and J shed 0 bases, with 11 bases lying between them. CDR1 is DFQATT and CDR2 is SNEGSKA in the germline V gene (reference sequence). CDR3 length: 13 amino acids. The CDR3 reads CSAPDLYQETQYF. In DNA form, the CDR3 reads TGCAGTGCCCCGGACTTGTACCAAGAGACCCAGTACTTC.

This clonotype was observed a few times. The J gene is TRBJ2-5, the V gene TRBV5-1; 9 bases are a match to TRBD1. V lost 3 bases to trimming and J lost 1 base; unmatched junction nucleotides: 7. The CDR3 covers 16 residues. The germline gives CDR1 SGHRS, CDR2 YFSETQ. The CDR3 region is CASSSGQGSLQETQYF. The CDR3 coding sequence is TGCGCCAGCAGCTCGGGACAGGGCTCTCTCCAAGAGACCCAGTACTTC.

The chain combines TRBV4-1 with TRBJ1-4; 7 positions agree with TRBD1. Germline V gene data show CDR1 as MGHRA and CDR2 as YSYEKL. The CDR3 runs to 14 residues. V gave up 8 bases and J gave up 8 bases; unmatched junction bases: 11. The CDR3 DNA reads TGCGCCAGCCAACGGGACAGTATGGGAGAAAAACTGTTTTTT. Translated: CASQRDSMGEKLFF.

This clonotype was seen ten or more times. V and J are TRBV27 and TRBJ2-1; 8 positions match TRBD2. V trimming: 8 bases; J trimming: 4 bases; junction bases outside the gene matches: 13. Looked up from germline, CDR1 is MNHEY and CDR2 is SMNVEV (reference sequence). The CDR3 length is 16 residues. The CDR3 sequence: CASRPTSAAIYNEQFF. DNA for the CDR3: TGTGCCAGCCGACCGACTAGCGCAGCGATTTACAATGAGCAGTTCTTC.

This clonotype was seen at least ten times. This chain connects TRBV5-5 to TRBJ1-1, with 8 bases fitting TRBD1. J lost 5 bases, V lost 6 bases, and 9 bases had no gene match. CDR1 and CDR2 (germline): SGHKS, YYEKEE (reference sequence). This CDR3 has 14 amino acids. The CDR3 region is CASTIQGVGTEAFF. As DNA, the CDR3 is TGTGCCAGCACAATACAGGGGGTGGGTACTGAAGCTTTCTTT.

This clonotype was seen once. The chain employs TRBV7-9 and TRBJ1-2; weak D call: TRBD1 (5 bases). The CDR3 length is 12 residues. Trimming stripped 7 bases from V and 13 bases from J, with 19 bases between. In germline, CDR1 is SEHNR, CDR2 FQNEAQ (reference sequence). The CDR3 coding sequence is TGTGCCAGCACCAAGGATGGGGCTGAAGCCACCTTC. Translated, it gives CASTKDGAEATF. Based on the CDR3 plus reference TRBV7-9 and TRBJ1-2, the full variable domain is DTGVSQNPRHKITKRGQNVTFRCDPISEHNRLYWYRQTLGQGPEFLTYFQNEAQLEKSRLLSDRFSAERPKGSFSTLEIQRTEQGDSAMYLCASTKDGAEATFGSGTRLTVV.

This clonotype has ten or more counts. This rearrangement joins TRBV14 to TRBJ2-5; D uncertain. V lost 1 base and J 4 bases, leaving 10 bases between the germline ends. Germline-derived CDR1 and CDR2 are SGHDN and FVKESK. CDR3 size: 14 residues. The CDR3 reads CASSQVRQPETQYF. CDR3 coding DNA: TGTGCCAGCAGCCAAGTCAGGCAGCCAGAGACCCAGTACTTC.

This clonotype was seen repeatedly, ten times or more. The rearrangement links TRBV29-1 to TRBJ1-3; TRBD1 is a possible D gene (5 bases). The ends were cut back, 4 bases at V and 2 bases at J, with 9 bases in the middle. This CDR3 spans 13 amino acids. From germline, CDR1 is SQVTM and CDR2 ANQGSEA. The CDR3 DNA reads TGCAGCGTTGCTGGGGGGACTGGAAACACCATATATTTT. Amino acid sequence: CSVAGGTGNTIYF. Drawing the rest from reference TRBV29-1 and TRBJ1-3, the complete variable domain is SAVISQKPSRDICQRGTSLTIQCQVDSQVTMMFWYRQQPGQSLTLIATANQGSEATYESGFVIDKFPISRPNLTFSTLTVSNMSPEDSSIYLCSVAGGTGNTIYFGEGSWLTVV.

This clonotype was counted many times. The rearrangement uses TRBV7-9 and TRBJ2-1; D ambiguous. The germline gives CDR1 SEHNR, CDR2 FQNEAQ (reference sequence). V dropped 4 bases and J dropped 5 bases, with 15 bases sitting between them. The length of the CDR3 is 15 residues. The CDR3 DNA reads as TGTGCCAGCAGCTCTCTCGGAAGCACACACAATGAGCAGTTCTTC. Amino acids: CASSSLGSTHNEQFF.